This T cell receptor beta chain was identified during a study of cytomegalovirus exposure and HLA in healthy donors. Study-wide findings and caveats: Researchers left out some V segments, among them TRBV6-2 and TRBV6-3, as indistinguishable. A missense variant in DCLRE1C was later tied to TCR beta V- and J-gene trimming.

With regard to this clone: Its antigen is unknown.

This CDR3 comprises 10 residues. Trimming shortened V by 5 bases and J by 12 bases, and 8 bases separated the two germline ends. In germline, CDR1 is MDHEN, CDR2 SYDVKM. The study ran its PCR with 60 Vbeta and 13 Jbeta primers. Method: immunoSEQ multiplex PCR; TCRdb's copy keeps in-frame clones and lacks some. This table holds about 67,000 clones, roughly 78% found once. The rearrangement uses TRBV28 and TRBJ1-5; weak D call: TRBD1 (6 bases). The sequencing input was PBMCs. The TCR was taken from a man aged 40-49 years in good health and CMV-seronegative. CDR3: CASSQGYQHF. In DNA, the CDR3 is TGTGCCAGCAGTCAGGGGTACCAGCATTTT.